One sample yielded the 7 T cell receptor beta chains listed below, sequenced in a study of blood T cell repertoires in COVID-19. The protocol was immunoSEQ multiplex PCR, while the TCRdb copy is restricted to in-frame clones and leaves out a portion. The sample has approximately 65,000 clones, more than 60% seen once. Source material: peripheral blood. The source is a woman over 75 with active or convalescent COVID-19.

The chain combines TRBV7-9 with TRBJ2-5; 15 nucleotides align to TRBD2. CDR3 length: 16 residues. Trimming removed 4 bases from V and 1 base from J; junction bases left unmatched: 1. Germline V gene sequence: CDR1 SEHNR, CDR2 FQNEAQ (reference sequence). CDR3 sequence (DNA): TGTGCCAGCAGCTCGGGACTAGCGGGGGGCCAAGAGACCCAGTACTTC. It yields the protein CASSSGLAGGQETQYF.

This sequence joins TRBV3-1 (or the pseudogene TRBV3-2) and TRBJ2-2; D remains ambiguous. This CDR3 spans 14 amino acids. Germline lookup yields CDR1 LGHDT and CDR2 YNNKEL (reference sequence). V dropped 5 bases and J dropped 7 bases, with 14 bases sitting between them. CDR3 loop: CASSSRIRGGELFF. The CDR3 DNA is TGTGCCAGCAGCTCTCGGATCCGCGGCGGGGAGCTGTTTTTT.

V usage is TRBV6-5 and J usage is TRBJ1-1; D may be TRBD1 (5 bases). The length of the CDR3 is 14 residues. The V gene's germline CDR1 is MNHEY and CDR2 SVGAGI. Trimming pared 5 bases from V and 5 bases from J, leaving 15 bases between. CDR3 DNA: TGTGCCAGCAGTATGGGGGGTTTGGGAACTGAAGCTTTCTTT. It translates to CASSMGGLGTEAFF.

This rearrangement joins TRBV5-1 to TRBJ1-1, with 9 bases fitting TRBD1. Germline trimming cut 4 bases from V and 4 bases from J; bases unmatched to any gene: 8. Germline lookup yields CDR1 SGHRS and CDR2 YFSETQ. CDR3 size: 15 residues. CDR3 DNA sequence: TGCGCCAGCAGCCTCCAGACAGGGGGTTTCACTGAAGCTTTCTTT. Protein: CASSLQTGGFTEAFF. Filled out from reference TRBV5-1 and TRBJ1-1, the complete variable domain reads KAGVTQTPRYLIKTRGQQVTLSCSPISGHRSVSWYQQTPGQGLQFLFEYFSETQRNKGNFPGRFSGRQFSNSRSEMNVSTLELGDSALYLCASSLQTGGFTEAFFGQGTRLTVV.

This chain connects TRBV6-6 to TRBJ1-5, with D unresolved. CDR1 MNHNY and CDR2 SVGAGI come from the germline V gene (reference sequence). Trimming shortened V by 6 bases and J by 1 base, and 7 bases separated the two germline ends. This CDR3 spans 13 amino acids. CDR3 coding DNA: TGTGCCAGCAGACTAGACAGCAATCAGCCCCAGCATTTT. Its translation is CASRLDSNQPQHF.

This clone was seen a single time. The chain links TRBV6-5 to TRBJ2-6, with D perhaps matching TRBD1 (5 bases). The germline gives CDR1 MNHEY, CDR2 SVGAGI. The CDR3 length is 16 residues. Deletions cut 2 bases from V and 4 bases from J, with 12 bases between. The CDR3 reads CASSYLQVGGANVLTF. The CDR3 bases are TGTGCCAGCAGTTACCTACAGGTGGGGGGGGCCAACGTCCTGACTTTC.

The count of this clone is one. V usage is TRBV18 and J usage is TRBJ1-1; D is ambiguous. V lost 3 bases and J lost 0, with 8 bases in between. This CDR3 has 14 residues. Per the germline V gene, CDR1 is KGHSH and CDR2 is LQKENI. CDR3 sequence reads: CASSPSRVNTEAFF. CDR3 coding DNA: TGTGCCAGCTCACCTAGCCGGGTGAACACTGAAGCTTTCTTT.